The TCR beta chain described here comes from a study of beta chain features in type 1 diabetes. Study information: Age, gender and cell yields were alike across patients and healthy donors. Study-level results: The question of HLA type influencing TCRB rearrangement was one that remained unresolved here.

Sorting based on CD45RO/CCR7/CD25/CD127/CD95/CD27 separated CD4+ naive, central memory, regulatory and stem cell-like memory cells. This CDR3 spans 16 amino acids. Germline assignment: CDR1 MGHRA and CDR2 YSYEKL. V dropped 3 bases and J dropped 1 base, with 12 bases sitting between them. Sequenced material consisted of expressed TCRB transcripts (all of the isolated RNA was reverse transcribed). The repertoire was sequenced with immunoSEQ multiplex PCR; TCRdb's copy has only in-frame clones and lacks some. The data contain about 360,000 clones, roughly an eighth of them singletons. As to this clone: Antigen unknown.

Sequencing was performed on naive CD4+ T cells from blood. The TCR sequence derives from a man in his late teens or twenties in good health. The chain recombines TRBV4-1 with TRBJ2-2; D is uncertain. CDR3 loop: CASSHPAARNTGELFF. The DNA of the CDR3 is TGCGCCAGCAGCCACCCCGCGGCGAGGAACACCGGGGAGCTGTTTTTT.